The clone carrying this TCR beta chain has a single count. Its antigen remains unknown. Here immunoSEQ multiplex PCR was the method, and the copy in TCRdb shows in-frame clones only, minus some. The table has more than 150,000 clones, around 94% seen once. Analysis merged second doses at about 4 or about 12 weeks. These data are taken from a study of T cell responses to AZD1222 COVID-19 vaccine. Study results and caveats: Just a handful of people given AZD1222 tested seropositive at baseline.

The length of the CDR3 is 14 residues. Germline lookup yields CDR1 GTSNPN and CDR2 SVGIG (reference sequence). V was shortened by 4 bases and J by 8 bases, with 15 bases between the two germline ends. The sample was peripheral blood, taken 28 days after the second AZD1222 dose. V usage is TRBV30 and J usage is TRBJ1-6; D is ambiguous. The sequence came from an adult who received the AZD1222 COVID-19 vaccine. In nucleotides, the CDR3 is TGTGCCTGGACCACCATCGGGAGGGATTCACCCCTCCACTTT. Protein: CAWTTIGRDSPLHF.